This entry lists 26 T cell receptor beta chains sequenced from one sample in a study of T cells expressing NK-cell markers. TCRdb re-called the 5' RACE reads and gives one entry per CDR3 protein, without DNA. Its table records fewer than 200,000 distinct CDR3 sequences. The material sequenced was blood T cells: a sorted CD56 or NKG2C T cell subset, CD4+ or CD8+ T cells, or bulk PBMC T cells (not recorded which). The receptors stem from a woman aged 18 to 75 in good health.

The rearrangement joins TRBV5-1 to TRBJ2-5; there is no DNA to check the TCRdb D call of TRBD1. Germline CDR1 SGHRS, CDR2 YFSETQ. The CDR3 consists of 12 residues. The CDR3 spells CASSGGRETQYF.

The V call is TRBV4-1, the J call TRBJ2-5; lacking DNA, the TRBD2 call made by TCRdb goes unchecked. From germline, CDR1 is MGHRA and CDR2 YSYEKL. CDR3 length: 18 amino acids. The CDR3 region is CASSQGWTSGALQETQYF.

The genes are TRBV12-3 or TRBV12-4 and TRBJ2-1; TCRdb's D call, TRBD2, is unchecked because there is no DNA. This CDR3 has 15 amino acids. The CDR3 loop reads CASSKTSGFYNEQFF.

The rearrangement joins TRBV5-5 to TRBJ2-2. The CDR3 contains 12 residues. CDR1 is SGHKS, CDR2 YYEKEE, per germline (reference sequence). CDR3 protein: CASSFLVGELFF.

The rearrangement uses TRBV30 and TRBJ2-5; TCRdb reports TRBD2, a call that lacks DNA to check it against. CDR1 is GTSNPN, CDR2 SVGIG, per germline (reference sequence). The CDR3 is made up of 13 amino acids. The chain's CDR3 is CAGGLQYQETQYF.

This chain links TRBV7-9 with TRBJ2-1; TCRdb selects TRBD1, and the lack of DNA leaves this call unchecked. CDR1 and CDR2 (germline): SEHNR, FQNEAQ (reference sequence). This CDR3 is built from 15 residues. CDR3 sequence: CASSFGLGKGSEQFF.

The chain links TRBV6-1 to TRBJ1-5. This CDR3 spans 14 amino acids. The germline CDR1 and CDR2 sequences are MNHNS and SASEGT. The CDR3 protein is CASTSVYSNQPQHF.

The chain recombines TRBV5-6 with TRBJ2-1; TCRdb proposes TRBD1, but this gene call is untestable without DNA. Per the germline V gene, CDR1 is SGHDT and CDR2 is YYEEEE. There are 17 residues in the CDR3. The chain's CDR3 is CASSTGTGVSSYNEQFF.

This chain uses TRBV20-1 with TRBJ2-7; TCRdb indicates TRBD1, and absent DNA this call remains unverified. In germline, CDR1 is DFQATT, CDR2 SNEGSKA (reference sequence). The CDR3 runs to 15 residues. The CDR3 spells CSAIFRGQGRYEQYF.

The chain has TRBV5-1 and TRBJ2-1; the TRBD1 assignment by TCRdb is unverifiable without DNA. The germline CDR1 and CDR2 sequences are SGHRS and YFSETQ. The CDR3 contains 13 residues. CDR3 loop: CASSRDSNNEQFF.

The rearrangement joins TRBV9 to TRBJ2-2. The CDR3 is 15 amino acids. Germline loops: CDR1 SGDLS, CDR2 YYNGEE. The CDR3 reads CASSVALYDTGELFF. The entire variable domain, with the rest obtained from reference TRBV9 and TRBJ2-2, is as follows: DSGVTQTPKHLITATGQRVTLRCSPRSGDLSVYWYQQSLDQGLQFLIQYYNGEERAKGNILERFSAQQFPDLHSELNLSSLELGDSALYFCASSVALYDTGELFFGEGSRLTVL.

The chain uses TRBV20-1 and TRBJ1-5; without DNA, the TCRdb call of TRBD1 cannot be checked. The germline V gene encodes CDR1 DFQATT and CDR2 SNEGSKA (reference sequence). The CDR3 length is 12 residues. The CDR3: CSAGGGGQPQHF.

The chain recombines TRBV5-1 with TRBJ1-1; TCRdb reports TRBD1, a call that lacks DNA to check it against. This CDR3 is 15 amino acids long. Per germline, CDR1 SGHRS and CDR2 YFSETQ. The chain's CDR3 is CASSRGAGGITEAFF.

CDR3 loop: CASSFPQLPNTGELFF. The chain employs TRBV5-1 and TRBJ2-2. Germline CDR1 and CDR2: SGHRS and YFSETQ. The CDR3 runs 16 residues.

The chain has TRBV3-1 and TRBJ1-2. The CDR3 consists of 15 residues. Germline V gene lookup returns CDR1 LGHDT and CDR2 YNNKEL (reference sequence). The CDR3 loop is CASSLGAGGGYGYTF.

The chain employs TRBV2 and TRBJ1-3; as DNA is missing, the TRBD1 call by TCRdb cannot be tested. The germline V gene has CDR1 SNHLY and CDR2 FYNNEI. This CDR3 has 18 residues. CDR3 sequence: CASSKIPGQGTTGNTIYF.

This chain uses TRBV5-6 with TRBJ2-7; TCRdb selects TRBD1, and the lack of DNA leaves this call unchecked. This CDR3 region has 13 residues. Germline CDR1 and CDR2: SGHDT and YYEEEE. This CDR3 reads CASSPLSPGEQYF.

The chain couples TRBV7-2 to TRBJ2-3; TCRdb outputs TRBD2, but without DNA this stays unchecked. There are 17 residues in the CDR3. CDR1 and CDR2 from the germline V gene are SGHTA and FQGNSA. Here the CDR3 reads CASSLAGSGGGTDTQYF.

V is TRBV7-2 and J is TRBJ2-1; TCRdb selects TRBD2, and the lack of DNA leaves this call unchecked. Germline CDR1 SGHTA, CDR2 FQGNSA. The CDR3 contains 16 residues. CDR3 region: CASSFTWRASNNEQFF.

The V gene is TRBV12-3 or TRBV12-4, the J gene TRBJ2-7; TCRdb's assignment of TRBD2 cannot be checked, as there is no DNA. The CDR3 is 14 residues long. The CDR3 here is CASSRTGPIYEQYF.

Here the CDR3 reads CSARNLAGGDYNEQFF. The chain has TRBV20-1 and TRBJ2-1; no DNA is available, so the TRBD1 call from TCRdb remains unchecked. CDR1 is DFQATT and CDR2 is SNEGSKA in the germline V gene (reference sequence). The length of the CDR3 is 16 residues.

This chain uses TRBV5-1 with TRBJ2-7; lacking DNA, the TRBD2 call made by TCRdb goes unchecked. Germline CDR1 and CDR2: SGHRS and YFSETQ. The CDR3 runs 15 residues. CDR3 region: CASSFVLALGDEQYF.

The CDR3 spells CASRSAGATGELFF. The rearrangement links TRBV7-9 to TRBJ2-2; TCRdb names TRBD1, which stays unverified in the absence of DNA. The CDR3 has 14 residues. CDR1 and CDR2 (germline): SEHNR, FQNEAQ (reference sequence).

The chain couples TRBV28 to TRBJ2-7; without DNA, the TCRdb call of TRBD2 cannot be checked. Germline V lookup: CDR1 MDHEN, CDR2 SYDVKM. This CDR3 is built from 15 residues. The CDR3 region is CASSPVGTRVNEQYF.

The rearrangement uses TRBV3-1 and TRBJ1-6; TCRdb names TRBD1, which stays unverified in the absence of DNA. Germline values: CDR1 LGHDT, CDR2 YNNKEL (reference sequence). The CDR3 has 14 amino acids. The CDR3: CASSREGGNSPLHF.

The chain has TRBV5-6 and TRBJ2-3; TCRdb gives TRBD1 as the D gene, but with no DNA this cannot be confirmed. Germline V gene data show CDR1 as SGHDT and CDR2 as YYEEEE. The CDR3 runs 13 residues. CDR3 loop: CASSQGAGDTQYF.